Given below is one T cell receptor beta chain in context. What it binds is not known. The data derive from a study of glioma-infiltrating T cells after dendritic cell vaccination. Study-wide background: Dendritic cell vaccination trial patients had either newly diagnosed or recurrent glioblastoma. Study conclusions and caveats: Higher pretreatment TIL content predicted longer progression-free time and survival.

Fresh-frozen tumor tissue and more than two years of survival data were available for all. Primers: 60 V beta forward and 13 J beta reverse. Measured with immunoSEQ multiplex PCR; TCRdb has only the in-frame clones, and not every one. The repertoire consists of 80,000 to 100,000 clones, with 75% to 85% occurring once and the leading ten covering around 5.9%. The source of this sequence is a human donor with glioblastoma. This specimen was blood, taken before dendritic cell vaccination.

This CDR3 is CASSNTGVGSPLHF. In nucleotides, the CDR3 is TGTGCCAGCAGTAACACAGGGGTCGGTTCACCCCTCCACTTT. V gene TRBV6-5 combines with J gene TRBJ1-6; 7 bases map to TRBD1. The CDR3 loop spans 14 amino acids. CDR1 and CDR2 from the germline V gene are MNHEY and SVGAGI. With V trimmed by 5 bases and J by 9 bases, 7 bases remained unmatched.